This T cell receptor beta chain was obtained from a study of blood T cell repertoires in COVID-19. About the study: Some COVID-19 samples were acute and others convalescent; all came from the United States, Italy and Spain.

In Seattle, patients joined the study during active infection and were tracked longitudinally. The data were produced by immunoSEQ multiplex PCR, yet TCRdb's version contains in-frame clones alone and is incomplete. The table shows around 370,000 clones, with around 87% occurring only once. Sequencing was done on a sample of peripheral blood. The TCR was taken from a woman aged 45-60 years with COVID-19, enrolled during active disease.

The CDR3 loop reads CASSLASGRYEQYF. The CDR3 region has the DNA TGTGCCAGCAGTTTGGCTAGCGGGAGATACGAGCAGTACTTC. This chain links TRBV6-5 with TRBJ2-7; 10 bases align to TRBD2. The V gene end was trimmed by 4 bases and the J gene end by 4 bases; junction bases not matched to a gene: 4. The CDR3 contains 14 residues. Germline V gene lookup returns CDR1 MNHEY and CDR2 SVGAGI.